This T cell receptor beta chain was sequenced during a study of blood T cell repertoires in COVID-19. At the level of the study: T cells, B-cell-depleted T cells, or PBMCs supplied cDNA or gDNA.

Assay used: immunoSEQ multiplex PCR; TCRdb lists only in-frame clones, some missing. The sample yields 200,000 or so clones, around nine tenths seen once. There are 14 residues in the CDR3. Germline V gene data show CDR1 as SGHNT and CDR2 as YENEEA. V dropped 0 bases and J dropped 6 bases, with 8 bases sitting between them. Seattle's enrolled individuals joined amid active infection and were then monitored longitudinally. The sample comprised peripheral blood. The sequence came from a man between 45 and 60 years old with COVID-19, enrolled during active disease. The genes are TRBV11-3 and TRBJ2-2, with D possibly matching TRBD1 (5 bases). The CDR3 sequence: CASSLDRVSGELFF. The CDR3 DNA sequence: TGTGCCAGCAGCTTAGACAGGGTTTCCGGGGAGCTGTTTTTT.